The 26 T cell receptor beta chains below all came from one sample that was sequenced in a study of OX40 agonist ivuxolimab in advanced cancers. Profiled with immunoSEQ multiplex PCR; TCRdb holds only in-frame clones, not every one. The profile shows under 20,000 clones, 86% of them singletons. Source: CD4+ or CD8+ T cells sorted from blood, taken in a trial of the OX40 agonist ivuxolimab. These TCRs come from an adult with an advanced solid tumor such as melanoma, head and neck, liver or kidney cancer.

The gene calls are TRBV6-5 and TRBJ2-5; 10 bases agree with TRBD2. Trimming at V came to 5 bases and at J to 3 bases, leaving 3 bases not matched to a gene. In germline, CDR1 is MNHEY, CDR2 SVGAGI. This CDR3 is built from 14 residues. CDR3 sequence reads: CASSPGLAEETQYF. The CDR3 DNA reads as TGTGCCAGCAGTCCAGGACTAGCGGAAGAGACCCAGTACTTC.

The V call is TRBV5-1, the J call TRBJ2-1, with 7 bases that match TRBD1. The CDR3 spans 14 residues. Germline V gives CDR1 SGHRS, CDR2 YFSETQ. V shed 5 bases, J shed 4 bases, and the junction held 6 bases outside the gene matches. The CDR3 DNA reads as TGCGCCAGCAGTTCACAGGGGATTTACAATGAGCAGTTCTTC. Its protein product is CASSSQGIYNEQFF.

The V and J genes are TRBV19 and TRBJ2-3; D is unresolved. CDR1 LNHDA and CDR2 SQIVND come from the germline V gene (reference sequence). The CDR3 totals 14 residues. Between the trimmed V and J ends, which lost 7 bases and 3 bases, there was a span of 14 bases. The CDR3 sequence: CASTPTGRTDTQYF. The CDR3 DNA reads as TGTGCCAGTACCCCCACGGGTCGGACAGATACGCAGTATTTT. Full variable domain (missing parts from reference TRBV19 and TRBJ2-3): DGGITQSPKYLFRKEGQNVTLSCEQNLNHDAMYWYRQDPGQGLRLIYYSQIVNDFQKGDIAEGYSVSREKKESFPLTVTSAQKNPTAFYLCASTPTGRTDTQYFGPGTRLTVL.

This clone was detected only a few times. The J gene is TRBJ2-2, the V gene TRBV15, with no clear D. The CDR3 loop spans 14 amino acids. Germline lookup yields CDR1 LNHNV and CDR2 YYDKDF (reference sequence). Trimming took off 5 bases at V and 5 bases at J, with 12 bases between the two ends. The CDR3 nucleotides read TGTGCCACCAGCCCCCCGCATGCGACCGGGGAGCTGTTTTTT. It translates to CATSPPHATGELFF. The variable domain in full, with the rest retrieved from reference TRBV15 and TRBJ2-2, is DAMVIQNPRYQVTQFGKPVTLSCSQTLNHNVMYWYQQKSSQAPKLLFHYYDKDFNNEADTPDNFQSRRPNTSFCFLDIRSPGLGDTAMYLCATSPPHATGELFFGEGSRLTVL.

This clone showed up just a few times. J is TRBJ2-2 and V is TRBV30; D may be TRBD2 (6 bases). Germline CDR1 is GTSNPN and CDR2 is SVGIG (reference sequence). The ends were cut back, 0 bases at V and 4 bases at J, with 9 bases in the middle. The CDR3 spans 14 residues. The CDR3 nucleotides are TGTGCCTGGAGTGTTCGGGAGCTCACCGGGGAGCTGTTTTTT. Residues: CAWSVRELTGELFF. The whole variable domain, remainder taken from reference TRBV30 and TRBJ2-2, is SQTIHQWPATLVQPVGSPLSLECTVEGTSNPNLYWYRQAAGRGLQLLFYSVGIGQISSEVPQNLSASRPQDRQFILSSKKLLLSDSGFYLCAWSVRELTGELFFGEGSRLTVL.

The rearrangement uses TRBV5-1 and TRBJ2-5, with D maybe TRBD2 (5 bases). Trimming left V 4 bases short and J 7 bases short, with 17 bases between. Germline V gene sequence: CDR1 SGHRS, CDR2 YFSETQ. CDR3 length equals 14 residues. The CDR3 DNA is TGCGCCAGCAGCCCCAACAGTGAACGGGGGACCCAGTACTTC. Encoded protein: CASSPNSERGTQYF. Looking up the rest from reference TRBV5-1 and TRBJ2-5 gives the full variable domain: KAGVTQTPRYLIKTRGQQVTLSCSPISGHRSVSWYQQTPGQGLQFLFEYFSETQRNKGNFPGRFSGRQFSNSRSEMNVSTLELGDSALYLCASSPNSERGTQYFGPGTRLLVL.

The rearrangement uses TRBV15 and TRBJ1-1; a possible D gene is TRBD1 (6 bases). Trimming left V 4 bases short and J 8 bases short, with 17 bases between. Looked up from germline, CDR1 is LNHNV and CDR2 is YYDKDF (reference sequence). This CDR3 has 14 residues. CDR3 DNA: TGTGCCACCAGCACTCGACGCACAGGACAGGAAGCTTTCTTT. Translation gives CATSTRRTGQEAFF.

This clone was recorded a few times. The chain couples TRBV14 to TRBJ1-5; a possible D gene is TRBD1 (5 bases). The germline V gene encodes CDR1 SGHDN and CDR2 FVKESK. The V gene lost 11 bases and the J gene lost 8 bases, with 10 bases spanning the gap. There are 10 residues in the CDR3. The CDR3 DNA reads as TGTGCCCCCGGAGGGGAGCCCCAGCATTTT. It encodes CAPGGEPQHF.

The V call is TRBV20-1, the J call TRBJ2-3, with 7 bases matching TRBD2. V lost 6 bases to trimming and J lost 6 bases; unmatched junction nucleotides: 3. The germline V gene encodes CDR1 DFQATT and CDR2 SNEGSKA (reference sequence). The CDR3 extends over 11 amino acids. The CDR3 reads CSAPGGDTQYF. For the CDR3, the DNA is TGCAGTGCCCCCGGGGGGGATACGCAGTATTTT.

V usage is TRBV5-5 and J usage is TRBJ1-6; 7 bases agree with TRBD1. CDR1 and CDR2 (germline): SGHKS, YYEKEE (reference sequence). This CDR3 is 15 amino acids long. The J segment lost 3 bases and the V segment lost 2 bases, leaving 2 bases of the junction unmatched. CDR3 nucleotide sequence: TGTGCCAGCAGCTTCGGGACAGACTATAATTCACCCCTCCACTTT. It encodes CASSFGTDYNSPLHF.

For the CDR3, the DNA is TGTGCCAGCAGTTACTCTGGGACAGGGAGTTCTTTCTTT. The encoded protein is CASSYSGTGSSFF. The J gene is TRBJ1-1, the V gene TRBV6-5, with TRBD1 matching over 9 bases. Trimming at V came to 0 bases and at J to 12 bases, leaving 5 bases not matched to a gene. The CDR3 is 13 amino acids. Germline V gives CDR1 MNHEY, CDR2 SVGAGI.

The J gene is TRBJ2-3, the V gene TRBV6-1; no firm D call. The germline V gene encodes CDR1 MNHNS and CDR2 SASEGT. This CDR3 is built from 11 residues. V gave up 6 bases and J gave up 7 bases, with 8 bases separating them. CDR3 coding DNA: TGTGCCAGCAGCCCCTTTAATACGCAGTATTTT. It specifies CASSPFNTQYF.

This clone has just one count. This chain links TRBV7-6 with TRBJ2-3; D ambiguous. The length of the CDR3 is 15 residues. Per the germline V gene, CDR1 is SGHVS and CDR2 is FNYEAQ. V was pared by 3 bases and J by 0 bases, with 10 bases between. The DNA of the CDR3 is TGTGCCAGCAGCTTGAGATCCCAGAGCACAGATACGCAGTATTTT. This sequence encodes CASSLRSQSTDTQYF.

The CDR3 here is CASSFNRAYNEQFF. The CDR3 bases are TGTGCCAGCAGCTTTAACAGGGCCTACAATGAGCAGTTCTTC. This chain links TRBV11-2 with TRBJ2-1; D possibly corresponds to TRBD1 (6 bases). V was shortened by 3 bases and J by 2 bases, with 8 bases between the two germline ends. This CDR3 spans 14 amino acids. Germline V gene sequence: CDR1 SGHAT, CDR2 FQNNGV.

The count of this clone is one. This rearrangement joins TRBV11-2 to TRBJ2-4; TRBD1 might be the D (5 bases). This CDR3 spans 14 amino acids. Germline values: CDR1 SGHAT, CDR2 FQNNGV. Trimming took off 3 bases at V and 1 base at J, with 7 bases between the two ends. The CDR3 DNA sequence: TGTGCCAGCAGCTTGGCAGGGGCCAAAAACATTCAGTACTTC. Encoded protein: CASSLAGAKNIQYF. The entire variable domain, with the rest obtained from reference TRBV11-2 and TRBJ2-4, is as follows: EAGVAQSPRYKIIEKRQSVAFWCNPISGHATLYWYQQILGQGPKLLIQFQNNGVVDDSQLPKDRFSAERLKGVDSTLKIQPAKLEDSAVYLCASSLAGAKNIQYFGAGTRLSVL.

The rearrangement uses TRBV7-2 and TRBJ2-5; 8 bases match TRBD2. V trimming: 8 bases; J trimming: 2 bases; junction bases outside the gene matches: 4. This CDR3 comprises 13 residues. Germline V gives CDR1 SGHTA, CDR2 FQGNSA. The CDR3, as DNA: TGTGCCAGCCGAACTAGCGGACAAGAGACCCAGTACTTC. It yields the protein CASRTSGQETQYF. Based on the CDR3 plus reference TRBV7-2 and TRBJ2-5, the full variable domain is GAGVSQSPSNKVTEKGKDVELRCDPISGHTALYWYRQSLGQGLEFLIYFQGNSAPDKSGLPSDRFSAERTGGSVSTLTIQRTQQEDSAVYLCASRTSGQETQYFGPGTRLLVL.

The CDR3 bases are TGCGCCAGCAGCCCCCGCCGCCCGGGGGGGGAGACCCAGTACTTC. It codes for CASSPRRPGGETQYF. V gene TRBV5-1 combines with J gene TRBJ2-5, with TRBD2 matching over 8 bases. Trimming removed 4 bases from V and 5 bases from J; junction bases left unmatched: 10. The germline V gene has CDR1 SGHRS and CDR2 YFSETQ. This CDR3 comprises 15 residues.

V gene TRBV5-6 combines with J gene TRBJ2-7; D remains unclear. Per germline, CDR1 SGHDT and CDR2 YYEEEE. The V gene lost 5 bases and the J gene lost 1 base, with 10 bases spanning the gap. The CDR3 runs to 13 residues. CDR3 sequence reads: CASSRAGSYEQYF. The CDR3 region has the DNA TGTGCCAGCAGTCGGGCCGGGTCCTACGAGCAGTACTTC.

The chain couples TRBV7-8 to TRBJ1-2, with D unresolved. This CDR3 spans 16 amino acids. Germline CDR1 SGHVS, CDR2 FQNEAQ. The V gene lost 1 base and the J gene lost 0 bases, with 12 bases spanning the gap. The CDR3 region has the DNA TGTGCCAGCAGCTTAGGGGGTGGCCTTCCTAACTATGGCTACACCTTC. Translated: CASSLGGGLPNYGYTF. Variable domain in full (rest from reference TRBV7-8 and TRBJ1-2): GAGVSQSPRYKVAKRGQDVALRCDPISGHVSLFWYQQALGQGPEFLTYFQNEAQLDKSGLPSDRFFAERPEGSVSTLKIQRTQQEDSAVYLCASSLGGGLPNYGYTFGSGTRLTVV.

This chain connects TRBV6-5 to TRBJ2-4; D call uncertain. Trimming removed 4 bases at V and 2 bases at J, with 9 bases between. The CDR3 is made up of 14 amino acids. Germline CDR1 MNHEY, CDR2 SVGAGI. The CDR3 here is CASSSGQTKNIQYF. The CDR3 nucleotides are TGTGCCAGCAGTTCTGGGCAGACCAAAAACATTCAGTACTTC.

This chain uses TRBV6-5 with TRBJ2-4, with TRBD1 identical over 10 bases. The germline V gene encodes CDR1 MNHEY and CDR2 SVGAGI. Trimming cost V 1 base and J 9 bases; bases outside gene matches: 3. The CDR3 covers 14 residues. CDR3 sequence: CASSYWTGGGIQYF. DNA of the CDR3: TGTGCCAGCAGTTACTGGACAGGGGGGGGCATTCAGTACTTC.

The V and J genes are TRBV7-2 and TRBJ2-7; D not certain. The CDR3 has 13 amino acids. Germline V CDR1 and CDR2: SGHTA, FQGNSA. Trimming pared 2 bases from V and 6 bases from J, leaving 11 bases between. This CDR3 reads CASSLFRESEQYF. CDR3 nucleotide sequence: TGTGCCAGCAGCTTATTCCGCGAATCCGAGCAGTACTTC.

V is TRBV9 and J is TRBJ2-5; D is ambiguous. Per the germline V gene, CDR1 is SGDLS and CDR2 is YYNGEE. The CDR3 consists of 16 residues. V was clipped by 4 bases and J by 2 bases, with 18 bases between them. This chain's CDR3 is CASSPRPNLGQETQYF. The CDR3 bases are TGTGCCAGCAGCCCTCGACCTAACCTGGGGCAAGAGACCCAGTACTTC.

This sequence joins TRBV19 and TRBJ1-3; no clear D gene. In germline, CDR1 is LNHDA, CDR2 SQIVND (reference sequence). CDR3 length: 16 amino acids. The V and J ends lost 5 bases and 0 bases respectively, with 14 bases between them. The CDR3 loop reads CASSPEGDLSGNTIYF. The DNA of the CDR3 is TGTGCCAGTAGTCCAGAAGGAGACCTCTCTGGAAACACCATATATTTT.

The chain uses TRBV19 and TRBJ2-7; D is uncertain. Looked up from germline, CDR1 is LNHDA and CDR2 is SQIVND (reference sequence). This CDR3 spans 14 amino acids. V was shortened by 3 bases and J by 4 bases, with 13 bases between the two germline ends. The CDR3: CASSIGRMNYEQYF. CDR3 DNA: TGTGCCAGTAGTATCGGGCGGATGAATTACGAGCAGTACTTC.

The rearrangement uses TRBV5-4 and TRBJ1-4; D remains unclear. The CDR3 runs 12 residues. CDR1 and CDR2 from the germline V gene are SGHNT and YYREEE (reference sequence). Trimming pared 1 base from V and 8 bases from J, leaving 6 bases between. The CDR3 protein is CASSLMGEKLFF. CDR3 DNA sequence: TGTGCCAGCAGCTTGATGGGGGAAAAACTGTTTTTT.